A single sample is the source of the 5 T cell receptor beta chains below, sequenced in a study of blood T cell repertoires in COVID-19. Here immunoSEQ multiplex PCR was the method, and the copy in TCRdb shows in-frame clones only, minus some. This repertoire shows about 350,000 clones, more than 70% found once; its top ten account for under 1.2%. Sequenced sample: PBMCs or T cells enriched from blood (not recorded which). These receptors came from a woman aged 25 to 39 who had been exposed to COVID-19.

The CDR3 DNA reads as TGTGCCAGCAGCGGAGGGGGCAGGGGCAACTATGGCTACACCTTC. Protein product: CASSGGGRGNYGYTF. This chain joins TRBV9 and TRBJ1-2; the match to TRBD1 covers 7 bases. This CDR3 has 15 amino acids. Per germline, CDR1 SGDLS and CDR2 YYNGEE. V shed 3 bases, J shed 2 bases, and the junction held 7 bases outside the gene matches.

The chain joins TRBV24-1 to TRBJ1-6; 8 nucleotides match TRBD1. CDR1 is KGHDR, CDR2 SFDVKD, per germline. The CDR3 covers 16 residues. Unmatched junction bases numbered 9, after V lost 5 bases and J lost 7 bases. CDR3 in amino acids: CATSVPMTGENSPLHF. CDR3 in DNA: TGTGCCACCAGTGTTCCCATGACAGGGGAGAATTCACCCCTCCACTTT.

This sequence joins TRBV18 and TRBJ1-1; the D gene is possibly TRBD1 (5 bases). CDR1 is KGHSH and CDR2 is LQKENI in the germline V gene. Trimming took 4 bases from V and 3 from J, leaving 9 bases between them. The CDR3 runs 13 residues. The CDR3 loop reads CASSQQGDTEAFF. CDR3 DNA: TGTGCCAGCTCACAACAAGGGGACACTGAAGCTTTCTTT. The full variable domain, its missing parts supplied by reference TRBV18 and TRBJ1-1, is NAGVMQNPRHLVRRRGQEARLRCSPMKGHSHVYWYRQLPEEGLKFMVYLQKENIIDESGMPKERFSAEFPKEGPSILRIQQVVRGDSAAYFCASSQQGDTEAFFGQGTRLTVV.

The chain couples TRBV5-1 to TRBJ1-6; D may be TRBD1 (5 bases). CDR3 length equals 16 residues. The germline V gene has CDR1 SGHRS and CDR2 YFSETQ. V lost 4 bases to trimming and J lost 10 bases, with 21 bases between them. The CDR3 here is CASSGGTAILSSPLHF. CDR3 nucleotides: TGCGCCAGCAGCGGCGGGACGGCTATTTTGTCGTCACCCCTCCACTTT.

CDR3 sequence: CASSQDGGLYTTGDTEAFF. The CDR3 DNA reads as TGCGCCAGCAGCCAAGATGGTGGGCTTTATACGACCGGGGACACTGAAGCTTTCTTT. The chain combines TRBV4-1 with TRBJ1-1, with unresolved D. With 0 bases removed from V and 3 bases from J, the gap between germline ends came to 23 bases. CDR3 length: 19 residues. Looked up from germline, CDR1 is MGHRA and CDR2 is YSYEKL.